This passage covers 25 T cell receptor beta chains from one sample sequenced in a study of chemoradiotherapy in HPV16-positive cancers. Sequencing was performed with immunoSEQ multiplex PCR; in TCRdb, only in-frame clones are kept and a portion is missing. Among under 7,000 clones, 55% to 75% were seen once, and the ten largest hold 12%. The sample consisted of tumor tissue, taken from a patient who underwent chemoradiotherapy. All receptors come from a human donor with HPV-associated anogenital cancer.

The CDR3 region has the DNA TGTGCCAGCAGTTACTCTGGGGGCAGGGAGACCCAGTACTTC. Protein: CASSYSGGRETQYF. V and J are TRBV6-6 and TRBJ2-5; tentatively, D is TRBD1 (6 bases). With 0 bases removed from V and 5 bases from J, the gap between germline ends came to 10 bases. The germline gives CDR1 MNHNY, CDR2 SVGAGI (reference sequence). The CDR3 totals 14 residues.

With regard to this clone: The same CDR3 also results from other DNA sequences found in this sample. The genes are TRBV4-1 and TRBJ2-2, with 7 nucleotides matching TRBD2. This CDR3 comprises 16 residues. The trim removed 3 bases at V and 0 bases at J, leaving 4 bases unmatched. Germline V gene lookup returns CDR1 MGHRA and CDR2 YSYEKL. The CDR3 nucleotides read TGCGCCAGCAGCCAGGCTAGCGGCGCGAACACCGGGGAGCTGTTTTTT. Its translation: CASSQASGANTGELFF.

The gene calls are TRBV7-2 and TRBJ2-6; 7 bases line up with TRBD2. Germline V gene sequence: CDR1 SGHTA, CDR2 FQGNSA. The CDR3 runs to 17 residues. J gave up 4 bases and V 3 bases, and 9 bases lay outside the gene matches. The DNA of the CDR3 is TGTGCCAGCAGCTTGTGGGGAGGGGTAACCGGGGCCAACGTCCTGACTTTC. Translation: CASSLWGGVTGANVLTF.

A remark on this clone: At one of its ends the junction is not consistent with the germline gene, which may arise from a read error. This sequence joins TRBV7-8 and TRBJ2-5, with D tentatively TRBD1 or TRBD2 (5 bases each). Germline loops: CDR1 SGHVS, CDR2 FQNEAQ. This CDR3 spans 14 amino acids. The CDR3 spells CASSSKTGTAFRDF. The DNA of the CDR3 is TGTGCCAGCAGCTCGAAAACCGGGACGGCTTTTAGGGACTTC.

V gene TRBV13 combines with J gene TRBJ2-5, with 8 bases that match TRBD2. V trimming: 0 bases; J trimming: 5 bases; junction bases outside the gene matches: 14. CDR3 length: 18 amino acids. The germline gives CDR1 PRHDT, CDR2 FYEKMQ (reference sequence). CDR3 nucleotide sequence: TGTGCCAGCAGCTTAGGCCTCCCCGGAGCGGGAGTCGTGGAGACCCAGTACTTC. Translation: CASSLGLPGAGVVETQYF.

The chain employs TRBV18 and TRBJ1-2; a weak D match, TRBD1 (5 bases). CDR3 length: 14 residues. The germline V gene has CDR1 KGHSH and CDR2 LQKENI. V lost 0 bases and J lost 6, with 11 bases in between. CDR3 in amino acids: CASSPPGDRNGYTF. Here the CDR3 DNA reads TGTGCCAGCTCACCACCGGGCGACAGAAATGGCTACACCTTC. Supplemented by reference TRBV18 and TRBJ1-2, the full variable domain reads NAGVMQNPRHLVRRRGQEARLRCSPMKGHSHVYWYRQLPEEGLKFMVYLQKENIIDESGMPKERFSAEFPKEGPSILRIQQVVRGDSAAYFCASSPPGDRNGYTFGSGTRLTVV.

This chain joins TRBV11-3 and TRBJ2-7; 8 nucleotides line up with TRBD1. Unmatched junction bases numbered 4, after V lost 0 bases and J lost 0 bases. The CDR3 loop spans 16 amino acids. The germline CDR1 and CDR2 sequences are SGHNT and YENEEA. The CDR3 nucleotides are TGTGCCAGCAGCTTAGAGCAAACAGGGGGCTCCTACGAGCAGTACTTC. Amino acids: CASSLEQTGGSYEQYF. Full variable domain (remainder filled in from reference TRBV11-3 and TRBJ2-7): EAGVVQSPRYKIIEKKQPVAFWCNPISGHNTLYWYLQNLGQGPELLIRYENEEAVDDSQLPKDRFSAERLKGVDSTLKIQPAELGDSAVYLCASSLEQTGGSYEQYFGPGTRLTVT.

This clone occurred once. The J gene is TRBJ1-5, the V gene TRBV28; D unresolved. The CDR3 covers 15 residues. Trimming stripped 3 bases from V and 4 bases from J, with 13 bases between. CDR1 is MDHEN, CDR2 SYDVKM, per germline. As DNA, the CDR3 is TGTGCCAGCAGTTTGCCCTGGTTTGGGAATCAGCCCCAGCATTTT. Translation gives CASSLPWFGNQPQHF.

This sequence joins TRBV28 and TRBJ2-3; 8 bases are a match to TRBD2. Germline loops: CDR1 MDHEN, CDR2 SYDVKM. The CDR3 spans 16 residues. Germline trimming cut 6 bases from V and 1 base from J; bases unmatched to any gene: 9. The CDR3 DNA follows: TGTGCCAGCAGCGATTTCGGGAGGGGGGGCACAGATACGCAGTATTTT. Translating gives CASSDFGRGGTDTQYF.

This clone was observed a handful of times. The gene calls are TRBV20-1 and TRBJ2-7; D is unresolved. Germline V lookup: CDR1 DFQATT, CDR2 SNEGSKA (reference sequence). With 2 bases removed from V and 2 bases from J, the gap between germline ends came to 4 bases. This CDR3 spans 11 amino acids. Here the CDR3 reads CSARMTYEQYF. CDR3 coding DNA: TGCAGTGCTAGAATGACCTACGAGCAGTACTTC.

This clone is a singleton in its sample. This chain links TRBV28 with TRBJ1-1; D might be TRBD1 (6 bases). V lost 7 bases, J lost 10 bases, and 19 bases lay in between. This CDR3 has 13 residues. The germline gives CDR1 MDHEN, CDR2 SYDVKM. Written as DNA, the CDR3 is TGTGCCAGCATCACAACCTGGGGGGCAGCAGCTTTCTTT. Protein: CASITTWGAAAFF.

The chain combines TRBV30 with TRBJ2-1, with D perhaps assigned TRBD1 or TRBD2 (6 bases each). Trimming stripped 3 bases from V and 8 bases from J, with 29 bases between. In germline, CDR1 is GTSNPN, CDR2 SVGIG (reference sequence). This CDR3 is 18 amino acids long. The CDR3 DNA reads TGTGCCTGGAGCCCATTTGACGGGAGTTTCAGGGGTTGGGATGAGCAGTTCTTC. Its protein is CAWSPFDGSFRGWDEQFF.

The V call is TRBV6-5, the J call TRBJ2-7, with D possibly being TRBD1 (5 bases). V lost 6 bases to trimming and J lost 0 bases, with 12 bases between them. Germline V CDR1 and CDR2: MNHEY, SVGAGI. The CDR3 covers 14 residues. The CDR3 sequence: CASSLQAHSYEQYF. The CDR3 DNA sequence: TGTGCCAGCAGCCTACAGGCGCACTCCTACGAGCAGTACTTC.

The rearrangement links TRBV27 to TRBJ1-1; D is unclear. The CDR3 runs 13 residues. Germline loops: CDR1 MNHEY, CDR2 SMNVEV (reference sequence). V was pared by 0 bases and J by 3 bases, with 5 bases between. The DNA of the CDR3 is TGTGCCAGCAGTTTATCGCCCTACACTGAAGCTTTCTTT. Translated, it gives CASSLSPYTEAFF.

The chain is built from TRBV4-2 and TRBJ2-2, with 7 positions matching TRBD2. Germline CDR1 is LGHNA and CDR2 is YNFKEQ. This CDR3 contains 17 residues. The V and J ends lost 1 base and 7 bases, in that order; junction bases with no gene match: 12. The CDR3 sequence: CASSQVRASGMGGELFF. In nucleotides, the CDR3 is TGTGCCAGCAGCCAAGTCCGGGCTAGCGGAATGGGCGGGGAGCTGTTTTTT.

The CDR3 DNA follows: TGTGCCAGCAGAACAGGGGGCGCGGTCGGGGAGCTGTTTTTT. Protein: CASRTGGAVGELFF. V usage is TRBV27 and J usage is TRBJ2-2, with 9 positions matching TRBD1. Per the germline V gene, CDR1 is MNHEY and CDR2 is SMNVEV (reference sequence). This CDR3 is built from 14 residues. After removal of 6 bases from V and 7 bases from J, the junction contained 6 bases not matched to a gene.

The chain recombines TRBV7-9 with TRBJ2-5, with a weak D call TRBD2 (5 bases). The CDR3 extends over 16 amino acids. Germline loops: CDR1 SEHNR, CDR2 FQNEAQ (reference sequence). The germline V and J ends were trimmed by 0 bases and 4 bases, with 15 bases remaining between them. The CDR3 loop is CASSLAWLAAPETQYF. In DNA, the CDR3 is TGTGCCAGCAGCTTAGCGTGGCTAGCAGCCCCAGAGACCCAGTACTTC.

The chain carries TRBV11-2 and TRBJ2-5; D not resolved. Germline values: CDR1 SGHAT, CDR2 FQNNGV. There are 13 residues in the CDR3. V lost 1 base and J 3 bases, leaving 6 bases between the germline ends. The CDR3, as DNA: TGTGCCAGCAGCTTAGGCCTGAAAGAGACCCAGTACTTC. This codes for CASSLGLKETQYF.

This clone has a single count. V is TRBV10-3 and J is TRBJ2-1, with 10 bases fitting TRBD2. V was clipped by 4 bases and J by 0 bases; unmatched bases: 6. This CDR3 contains 17 residues. Germline-derived CDR1 and CDR2 are ENHRY and SYGVKD. The chain's CDR3 is CAISGASGRVSYNEQFF. In nucleotides, the CDR3 is TGTGCCATCAGTGGGGCTAGCGGGAGAGTCTCCTACAATGAGCAGTTCTTC.

The chain uses TRBV7-9 and TRBJ1-6; 9 bases are shared with TRBD1. This CDR3 has 14 amino acids. Trimming removed 5 bases from V and 8 bases from J; junction bases left unmatched: 4. Germline CDR1 is SEHNR and CDR2 is FQNEAQ (reference sequence). CDR3 sequence (DNA): TGTGCCAGCAGCACCCGACAGGGGGATTCACCCCTCCACTTT. Translating it yields CASSTRQGDSPLHF.

This clone was observed a few times. The chain is built from TRBV14 and TRBJ2-7; D could derive from TRBD1 or TRBD2 (5 bases each). From germline, CDR1 is SGHDN and CDR2 FVKESK. The CDR3 loop spans 14 amino acids. Trimming removed 3 bases from V and 4 bases from J, with 13 bases in between. The DNA of the CDR3 is TGTGCCAGCAGCCAGGGATTGAGGGGATACGAGCAGTACTTC. Translated: CASSQGLRGYEQYF.

This chain links TRBV5-1 with TRBJ2-6; D perhaps matches TRBD1 (6 bases). V shed 1 base and J shed 2 bases, with 13 bases lying between them. The CDR3 is 17 residues long. Per the germline V gene, CDR1 is SGHRS and CDR2 is YFSETQ. The CDR3 spells CASSLLPGDTGANVLTF. In DNA form, the CDR3 reads TGCGCCAGCAGCTTGCTTCCAGGGGACACTGGGGCCAACGTCCTGACTTTC. Full variable domain (remainder filled in from reference TRBV5-1 and TRBJ2-6): KAGVTQTPRYLIKTRGQQVTLSCSPISGHRSVSWYQQTPGQGLQFLFEYFSETQRNKGNFPGRFSGRQFSNSRSEMNVSTLELGDSALYLCASSLLPGDTGANVLTFGAGSRLTVL.

The chain joins TRBV30 to TRBJ2-7, with D tentatively TRBD1 (5 bases). The V gene's germline CDR1 is GTSNPN and CDR2 SVGIG (reference sequence). This CDR3 contains 11 residues. V lost 5 bases, J lost 0 bases, and 5 bases lay in between. CDR3 DNA: TGTGCCTGGGACAGCTCCTACGAGCAGTACTTC. Protein product: CAWDSSYEQYF.

With regard to this clone: The junction shows a germline mismatch at one end, possibly a read error. This chain joins TRBV29-1 and TRBJ2-1, with D possibly being TRBD1 (8 bases). The CDR3 spans 13 residues. Germline assignment: CDR1 SQVTM and CDR2 ANQGSEA. CDR3 amino acids: CSVEDRDYDEQFF. CDR3 in DNA: TGCAGCGTCGAGGACAGGGACTACGATGAGCAGTTCTTC.

The chain employs TRBV2 and TRBJ1-1; D remains ambiguous. The CDR3 contains 14 residues. Trimming removed 5 bases at V and 1 base at J, with 11 bases between. Looked up from germline, CDR1 is SNHLY and CDR2 is FYNNEI. The CDR3 reads CASSQNGWNTEAFF. DNA of the CDR3: TGTGCCAGCAGTCAGAACGGTTGGAACACTGAAGCTTTCTTT.